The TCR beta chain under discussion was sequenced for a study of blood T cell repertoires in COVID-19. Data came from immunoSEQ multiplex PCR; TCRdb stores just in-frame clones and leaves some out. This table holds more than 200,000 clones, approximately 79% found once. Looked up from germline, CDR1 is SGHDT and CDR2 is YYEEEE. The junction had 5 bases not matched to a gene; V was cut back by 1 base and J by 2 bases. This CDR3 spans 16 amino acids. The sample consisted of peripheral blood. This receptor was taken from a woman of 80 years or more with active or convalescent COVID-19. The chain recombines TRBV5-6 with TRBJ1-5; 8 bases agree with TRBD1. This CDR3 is CASSLFQGAGNQPQHF. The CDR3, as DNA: TGTGCCAGCAGCTTGTTCCAGGGGGCGGGCAATCAGCCCCAGCATTTT.